The 26 T cell receptor beta chains below come from one sample, sequenced in a study of a mutant IDH1 vaccine in newly diagnosed glioma. Time point described: baseline, week 1 (first vaccination visit). Indicated treatment: pre-vaccination baseline after standard-of-care therapy. Using immunoSEQ multiplex PCR, the repertoire was profiled, and TCRdb retains in-frame clones only, with some absent. Found here are around 99,000 clones, around three quarters of them singletons; the top ten hold less than 8.5%. Specimen: PBMCs, collected from a glioma patient treated with radiotherapy, temozolomide or both. The origin of the receptors is a middle-aged man with glioma.

This clone occurred many times. The chain combines TRBV6-5 with TRBJ2-2; 8 nucleotides match TRBD2. The V gene's germline CDR1 is MNHEY and CDR2 SVGAGI. This CDR3 region has 16 residues. Trimming cost V 0 bases and J 5 bases; bases outside gene matches: 5. The CDR3 loop is CASSYSEAGDTGELFF. CDR3 nucleotides: TGTGCCAGCAGTTACTCAGAAGCGGGAGATACCGGGGAGCTGTTTTTT.

The V call is TRBV29-1, the J call TRBJ2-5, with TRBD1 matching over 7 bases. Unmatched junction bases numbered 10, after V lost 1 base and J lost 5 bases. Germline V CDR1 and CDR2: SQVTM, ANQGSEA. The CDR3 has 15 amino acids. The CDR3 sequence: CSVEGLQGYGETQYF. The CDR3 DNA is TGCAGCGTTGAAGGGTTACAGGGGTACGGGGAGACCCAGTACTTC. The full variable domain, in which reference TRBV29-1 and TRBJ2-5 provide the parts outside the CDR3, is SAVISQKPSRDICQRGTSLTIQCQVDSQVTMMFWYRQQPGQSLTLIATANQGSEATYESGFVIDKFPISRPNLTFSTLTVSNMSPEDSSIYLCSVEGLQGYGETQYFGPGTRLLVL.

The rearrangement joins TRBV9 to TRBJ1-3, with D possibly TRBD1 on 5 matching bases. This CDR3 contains 15 residues. Germline V CDR1 and CDR2: SGDLS, YYNGEE. Trimming took off 0 bases at V and 0 bases at J, with 7 bases between the two ends. CDR3 residues: CASSVAGASGNTIYF. The CDR3 DNA sequence: TGTGCCAGCAGCGTAGCCGGGGCCTCTGGAAACACCATATATTTT. Filled out from reference TRBV9 and TRBJ1-3, the complete variable domain reads DSGVTQTPKHLITATGQRVTLRCSPRSGDLSVYWYQQSLDQGLQFLIQYYNGEERAKGNILERFSAQQFPDLHSELNLSSLELGDSALYFCASSVAGASGNTIYFGEGSWLTVV.

This chain connects TRBV5-1 to TRBJ2-3; D possibly corresponds to TRBD1 (6 bases). CDR3 length: 14 residues. Trimming shortened V by 5 bases and J by 2 bases, and 12 bases separated the two germline ends. The V gene's germline CDR1 is SGHRS and CDR2 YFSETQ. For the CDR3, the DNA is TGCGCCAGCAGTTACAGGGAACACACAGATACGCAGTATTTT. This codes for CASSYREHTDTQYF.

This clone was found a few times. The chain uses TRBV19 and TRBJ2-1; tentative D call: TRBD1 (6 bases). This CDR3 region has 12 residues. Germline V gene lookup returns CDR1 LNHDA and CDR2 SQIVND (reference sequence). Between the trimmed V and J ends, which lost 6 bases and 6 bases, there was a span of 9 bases. CDR3 sequence: CASRGRGNEQFF. CDR3 in DNA: TGTGCCAGTAGGGGCAGGGGCAATGAGCAGTTCTTC.

The rearrangement uses TRBV2 and TRBJ1-2, with a possible D match to TRBD1 (6 bases). V lost 10 bases and J lost 4, with 10 bases in between. Germline V gene lookup returns CDR1 SNHLY and CDR2 FYNNEI. CDR3 length: 11 residues. DNA for the CDR3: TGTGCCAATGGGGACATCTATGGCTACACCTTC. Translating it yields CANGDIYGYTF.

The chain is built from TRBV15 and TRBJ2-1; weak D call: TRBD2 (6 bases). This CDR3 comprises 15 residues. Germline V gene lookup returns CDR1 LNHNV and CDR2 YYDKDF (reference sequence). Trimming removed 6 bases from V and 6 bases from J, with 18 bases in between. Here the CDR3 reads CATRRPGERVNEQFF. As DNA, the CDR3 is TGTGCCACCAGACGACCGGGGGAGCGTGTCAATGAGCAGTTCTTC.

J is TRBJ1-6 and V is TRBV7-9; D may be TRBD1 (6 bases). The germline gives CDR1 SEHNR, CDR2 FQNEAQ (reference sequence). This CDR3 is 14 amino acids long. Trimming removed 5 bases from V and 5 bases from J, with 10 bases in between. The CDR3 loop reads CASSQGGNNSPLHF. The CDR3 coding sequence is TGTGCCAGCAGCCAAGGGGGGAATAATTCACCCCTCCACTTT. Full variable domain (remainder filled in from reference TRBV7-9 and TRBJ1-6): DTGVSQNPRHKITKRGQNVTFRCDPISEHNRLYWYRQTLGQGPEFLTYFQNEAQLEKSRLLSDRFSAERPKGSFSTLEIQRTEQGDSAMYLCASSQGGNNSPLHFGNGTRLTVT.

This clone was detected once. The chain joins TRBV19 to TRBJ2-5, with 11 nucleotides matching TRBD1. The CDR3 length is 14 residues. CDR1 and CDR2 (germline): LNHDA, SQIVND (reference sequence). The V and J ends lost 10 bases and 2 bases, in that order; junction bases with no gene match: 6. The CDR3 spells CATRRDRGQETQYF. The CDR3 DNA sequence: TGTGCCACCAGAAGGGACAGGGGGCAAGAGACCCAGTACTTC.

The chain carries TRBV19 and TRBJ2-7; D not certain. The CDR3 totals 14 residues. The germline V and J ends were trimmed by 3 bases and 3 bases, with 12 bases remaining between them. The germline gives CDR1 LNHDA, CDR2 SQIVND (reference sequence). In nucleotides, the CDR3 is TGTGCCAGTAGTATCGCGGACGGAAACTACGAGCAGTACTTC. Encoded protein: CASSIADGNYEQYF. Together with reference TRBV19 and TRBJ2-7, the CDR3 gives the full variable domain: DGGITQSPKYLFRKEGQNVTLSCEQNLNHDAMYWYRQDPGQGLRLIYYSQIVNDFQKGDIAEGYSVSREKKESFPLTVTSAQKNPTAFYLCASSIADGNYEQYFGPGTRLTVT.

The chain has TRBV27 and TRBJ2-7; D is tentatively TRBD1 or TRBD2 (5 bases each). V gave up 6 bases and J gave up 6 bases, with 18 bases separating them. CDR3 size: 14 residues. Germline-derived CDR1 and CDR2 are MNHEY and SMNVEV (reference sequence). In nucleotides, the CDR3 is TGTGCCAGCAGGAGGACGGGGCCCGGAGCCGAGCAGTACTTC. This sequence encodes CASRRTGPGAEQYF.

The rearrangement links TRBV18 to TRBJ1-1; D is unresolved. The CDR3 spans 15 residues. Germline V gives CDR1 KGHSH, CDR2 LQKENI. Trimming took off 3 bases at V and 3 bases at J, with 14 bases between the two ends. The CDR3 region has the DNA TGTGCCAGCTCACCCTCGGGAGGAGGGTACACTGAAGCTTTCTTT. Translated: CASSPSGGGYTEAFF.

The chain is built from TRBV5-1 and TRBJ2-1; no clear D. V lost 6 bases and J 4 bases, leaving 11 bases between the germline ends. The CDR3 contains 13 residues. Germline values: CDR1 SGHRS, CDR2 YFSETQ. The CDR3 protein is CASKGTLYNEQFF. The CDR3 DNA reads TGCGCCAGCAAGGGCACCTTGTACAATGAGCAGTTCTTC.

The chain employs TRBV6-6 and TRBJ2-2, with a possible D match to TRBD2 (6 bases). The V end was cut by 8 bases, the J end by 8 bases, with 18 bases between. Germline CDR1 and CDR2: MNHNY and SVGAGI (reference sequence). This CDR3 comprises 14 residues. In DNA form, the CDR3 reads TGTGCCAGCCGCCCGGGGGAGTTTAGTGGGGAGCTGTTTTTT. This sequence encodes CASRPGEFSGELFF.

The CDR3 nucleotides read TGCGCCAGCAGCGACGCACAGGGACTGGGAGAGACCCAGTACTTC. Its translation is CASSDAQGLGETQYF. The J gene is TRBJ2-5, the V gene TRBV10-1, with D perhaps given as TRBD1 or TRBD2 (6 bases each). V lost 6 bases and J 4 bases, leaving 18 bases between the germline ends. CDR3 size: 15 residues. Germline values: CDR1 WNHNN, CDR2 SYGVQD (reference sequence).

A single count supports this clone. The rearrangement uses TRBV19 and TRBJ2-1; the match to TRBD2 covers 11 bases. Looked up from germline, CDR1 is LNHDA and CDR2 is SQIVND (reference sequence). The CDR3 has 16 amino acids. V lost 5 bases, J lost 6 bases, and 9 bases stayed unmatched. CDR3 in amino acids: CASSLSSGRVFNEQFF. CDR3 sequence (DNA): TGTGCCAGTAGTCTCAGTAGCGGGAGGGTTTTCAATGAGCAGTTCTTC.

The V gene is TRBV18, the J gene TRBJ1-2, with D hard to call. V dropped 4 bases and J dropped 4 bases, with 13 bases sitting between them. This CDR3 is built from 14 residues. CDR1 is KGHSH and CDR2 is LQKENI in the germline V gene. Here the CDR3 reads CASSLTEYIYGYTF. Here the CDR3 DNA reads TGTGCCAGCTCACTTACAGAGTATATCTATGGCTACACCTTC.

The chain recombines TRBV7-9 with TRBJ2-2; tentatively, D is TRBD1 (5 bases). V lost 7 bases and J lost 0, with 15 bases in between. CDR3 size: 16 residues. The germline gives CDR1 SEHNR, CDR2 FQNEAQ (reference sequence). This CDR3 reads CASTSRVPSNTGELFF. The CDR3 bases are TGTGCCAGCACCTCCAGGGTCCCCTCGAACACCGGGGAGCTGTTTTTT. The variable domain in full, completed from reference TRBV7-9 and TRBJ2-2, reads DTGVSQNPRHKITKRGQNVTFRCDPISEHNRLYWYRQTLGQGPEFLTYFQNEAQLEKSRLLSDRFSAERPKGSFSTLEIQRTEQGDSAMYLCASTSRVPSNTGELFFGEGSRLTVL.

The chain carries TRBV6-6 and TRBJ1-1; 7 bases are shared with TRBD1. Germline V gene sequence: CDR1 MNHNY, CDR2 SVGAGI (reference sequence). This CDR3 region has 13 residues. J was trimmed by 3 bases and V by 7 bases; bases with no gene match: 5. CDR3 DNA: TGTGCCAGCACCTGGACAGGCGACACTGAAGCTTTCTTT. Translated: CASTWTGDTEAFF.

Details on this clone: Compared with germline, one end of the junction differs, possibly owing to a read error. V is TRBV25-1 and J is TRBJ2-5; D gene unclear. The CDR3 totals 10 residues. Germline assignment: CDR1 MGHDK and CDR2 SYGVNS. The CDR3 is CASSEDGPNF. Written as DNA, the CDR3 is TGTGCCAGCAGTGAAGACGGCCCTAACTTC.

This clone was counted only a few times. The chain carries TRBV19 and TRBJ1-1; D gene ambiguous. V gave up 3 bases and J gave up 12 bases, with 5 bases separating them. Germline CDR1 reads LNHDA; CDR2 reads SQIVND (reference sequence). The CDR3 spans 9 residues. In DNA form, the CDR3 reads TGTGCCAGTAGTATCCTAACTTTCTTT. The encoded protein is CASSILTFF.

V gene TRBV2 combines with J gene TRBJ1-5; a possible D gene is TRBD1 (5 bases). Per the germline V gene, CDR1 is SNHLY and CDR2 is FYNNEI. This CDR3 has 14 amino acids. Deletions cut 6 bases from V and 2 bases from J, with 11 bases between. CDR3 in DNA: TGTGCCAGCAGCTACGACAGTGGCAATCAGCCCCAGCATTTT. This gives the protein CASSYDSGNQPQHF.

The V call is TRBV18, the J call TRBJ1-2; 7 bases are shared with TRBD1. CDR3 length: 14 residues. Trimming took 1 base from V and 2 from J; bases not matched to a gene: 1. CDR1 is KGHSH, CDR2 LQKENI, per germline. The CDR3 sequence is CASSPRQGNYGYTF. CDR3 nucleotides: TGTGCCAGCTCACCACGACAGGGAAACTATGGCTACACCTTC.

The chain combines TRBV5-1 with TRBJ2-1; 12 bases fit TRBD1. The length of the CDR3 is 15 residues. Trimming removed 3 bases from V and 9 bases from J; junction bases left unmatched: 7. Germline values: CDR1 SGHRS, CDR2 YFSETQ. Here the CDR3 DNA reads TGCGCCAGCAGCTCTCCGGGACAGGGGGCAGGTGAGCAGTTCTTC. It yields the protein CASSSPGQGAGEQFF.

The chain joins TRBV7-8 to TRBJ2-3; possible D gene TRBD2, 5 bases. Per germline, CDR1 SGHVS and CDR2 FQNEAQ. Trimming removed 7 bases at V and 6 bases at J, with 8 bases between. This CDR3 comprises 11 residues. The DNA of the CDR3 is TGTGCCAGCAAGGGAGCCGATACGCAGTATTTT. Translating it yields CASKGADTQYF.

The gene calls are TRBV10-3 and TRBJ2-5; possible D gene TRBD2, 6 bases. CDR1 and CDR2 from the germline V gene are ENHRY and SYGVKD. The germline V and J ends were trimmed by 4 bases and 0 bases, with 6 bases remaining between them. The CDR3 has 13 residues. CDR3 in DNA: TGTGCCATCAGTGCGGGGGACCAAGAGACCCAGTACTTC. Translated: CAISAGDQETQYF.